One TCR beta chain is described in this entry. Its specificity is unknown. These data belong to a study of identical twins. With no exceptions, donors were healthy Caucasians. MiXCR was run by TCRdb on the 5' RACE reads, yielding one entry per CDR3 protein. The profile covers more than 1.5 million distinct CDR3 sequences, with 25% to 35% appearing a single time and about 0.27% taken by the ten largest. The CDR3 sequence is 14 residues long. The V and J ends lost 1 base and 9 bases, in that order; junction bases with no gene match: 6. Germline V CDR1 and CDR2: MGHRA, YSYEKL. Study findings and constraints: Zero-insertion analyses might be partly confounded by invariant T cells like MAIT and iNKT.

V gene TRBV4-1 combines with J gene TRBJ2-1; TRBD1 matches 7 bases. Sample: cord blood. This receptor was obtained from a newborn girl in good health. CDR3 sequence (DNA): TGCGCCAGCAGCCAAGCTGGACAGGCTTTTGAGCAGTTCTTC. It is translated as CASSQAGQAFEQFF.